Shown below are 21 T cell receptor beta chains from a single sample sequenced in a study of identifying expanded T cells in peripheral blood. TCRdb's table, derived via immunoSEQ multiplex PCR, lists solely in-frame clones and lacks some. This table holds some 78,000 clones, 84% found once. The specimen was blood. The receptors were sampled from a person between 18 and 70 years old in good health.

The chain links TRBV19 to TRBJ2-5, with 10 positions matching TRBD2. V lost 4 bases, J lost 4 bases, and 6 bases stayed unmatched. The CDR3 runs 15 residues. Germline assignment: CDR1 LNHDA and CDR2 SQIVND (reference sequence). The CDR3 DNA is TGTGCCAGTAGTACCCAAACTAGCGGGACAGAGACCCAGTACTTC. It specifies CASSTQTSGTETQYF.

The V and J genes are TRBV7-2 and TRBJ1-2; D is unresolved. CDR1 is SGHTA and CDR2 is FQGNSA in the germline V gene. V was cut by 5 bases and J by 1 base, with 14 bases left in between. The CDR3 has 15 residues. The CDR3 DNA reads TGTGCCAGCAGCGTCCGGGCCGCGGGTAACTATGGCTACACCTTC. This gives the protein CASSVRAAGNYGYTF.

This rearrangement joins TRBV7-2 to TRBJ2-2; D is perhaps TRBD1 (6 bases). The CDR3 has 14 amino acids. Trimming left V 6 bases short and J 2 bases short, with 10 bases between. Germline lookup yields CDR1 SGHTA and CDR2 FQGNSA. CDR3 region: CASRLGQNTGELFF. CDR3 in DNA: TGTGCCAGCAGATTGGGACAAAACACCGGGGAGCTGTTTTTT.

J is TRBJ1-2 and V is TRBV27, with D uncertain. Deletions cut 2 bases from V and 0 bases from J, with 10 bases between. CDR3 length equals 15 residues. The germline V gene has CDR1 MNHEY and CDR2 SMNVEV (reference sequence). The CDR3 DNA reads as TGTGCCAGCAGTTTAAAGGATCCCCCTAACTATGGCTACACCTTC. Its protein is CASSLKDPPNYGYTF.

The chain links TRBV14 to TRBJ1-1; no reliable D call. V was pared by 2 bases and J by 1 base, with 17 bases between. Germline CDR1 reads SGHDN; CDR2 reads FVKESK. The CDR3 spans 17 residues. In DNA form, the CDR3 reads TGTGCCAGCAGCCAAATTTTTAGGGAAATGTGGAACACTGAAGCTTTCTTT. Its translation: CASSQIFREMWNTEAFF.

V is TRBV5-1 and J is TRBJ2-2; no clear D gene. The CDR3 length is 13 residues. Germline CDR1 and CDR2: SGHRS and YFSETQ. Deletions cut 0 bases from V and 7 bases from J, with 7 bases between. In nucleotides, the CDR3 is TGCGCCAGCAGCTTGGCGGTTAGCGGGGAGCTGTTTTTT. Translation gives CASSLAVSGELFF.

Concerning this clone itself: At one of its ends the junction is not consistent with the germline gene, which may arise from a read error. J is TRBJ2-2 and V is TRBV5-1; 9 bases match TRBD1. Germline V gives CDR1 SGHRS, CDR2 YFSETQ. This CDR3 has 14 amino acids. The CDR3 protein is CASSGTGNAGELFF. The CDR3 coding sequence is TGCGCCAGCAGCGGGACAGGGAACGCCGGGGAGCTGTTTTTT.

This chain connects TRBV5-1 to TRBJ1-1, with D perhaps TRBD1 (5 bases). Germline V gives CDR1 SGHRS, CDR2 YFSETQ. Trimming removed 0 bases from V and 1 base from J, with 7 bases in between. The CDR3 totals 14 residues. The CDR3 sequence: CASSLEGANTEAFF. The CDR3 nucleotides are TGCGCCAGCAGCTTGGAAGGGGCGAACACTGAAGCTTTCTTT.

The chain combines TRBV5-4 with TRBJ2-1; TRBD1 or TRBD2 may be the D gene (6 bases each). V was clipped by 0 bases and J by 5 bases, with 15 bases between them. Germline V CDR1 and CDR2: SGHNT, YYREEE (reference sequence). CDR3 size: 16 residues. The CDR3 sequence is CASSLGSRGGNNEQFF. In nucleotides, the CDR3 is TGTGCCAGCAGCTTGGGTTCCAGAGGGGGGAACAATGAGCAGTTCTTC.

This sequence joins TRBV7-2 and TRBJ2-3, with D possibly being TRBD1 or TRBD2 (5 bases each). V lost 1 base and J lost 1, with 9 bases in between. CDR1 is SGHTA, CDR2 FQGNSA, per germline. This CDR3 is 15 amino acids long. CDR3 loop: CASSLGGRGTDTQYF. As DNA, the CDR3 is TGTGCCAGCAGCTTAGGGGGACGGGGCACAGATACGCAGTATTTT.

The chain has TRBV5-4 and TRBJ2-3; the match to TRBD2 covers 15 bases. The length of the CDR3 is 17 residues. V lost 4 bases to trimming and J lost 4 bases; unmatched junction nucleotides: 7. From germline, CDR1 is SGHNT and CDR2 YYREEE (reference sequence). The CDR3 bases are TGTGCCAGCAGCCCGGGGGGACTAGCGGGAGGATCAGATACGCAGTATTTT. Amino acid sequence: CASSPGGLAGGSDTQYF.

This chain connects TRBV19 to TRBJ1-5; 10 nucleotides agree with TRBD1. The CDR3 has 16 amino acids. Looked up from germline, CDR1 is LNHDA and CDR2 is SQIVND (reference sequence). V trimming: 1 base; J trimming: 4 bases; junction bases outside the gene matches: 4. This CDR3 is CASSIVGTGANQPQHF. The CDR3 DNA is TGTGCCAGTAGTATAGTTGGGACAGGGGCAAATCAGCCCCAGCATTTT.

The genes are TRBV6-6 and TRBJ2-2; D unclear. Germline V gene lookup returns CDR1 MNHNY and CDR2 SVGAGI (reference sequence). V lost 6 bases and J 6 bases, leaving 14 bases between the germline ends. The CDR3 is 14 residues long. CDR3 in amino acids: CASSSPSRSGELFF. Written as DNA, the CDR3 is TGTGCCAGCAGCTCCCCCAGTAGGTCCGGGGAGCTGTTTTTT.

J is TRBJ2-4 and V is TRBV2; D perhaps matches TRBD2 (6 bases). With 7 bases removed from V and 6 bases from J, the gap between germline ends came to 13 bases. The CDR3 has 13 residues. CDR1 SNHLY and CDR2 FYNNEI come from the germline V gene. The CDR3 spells CASIEAEGNIQYF. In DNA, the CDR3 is TGTGCCAGCATCGAGGCGGAGGGAAACATTCAGTACTTC.

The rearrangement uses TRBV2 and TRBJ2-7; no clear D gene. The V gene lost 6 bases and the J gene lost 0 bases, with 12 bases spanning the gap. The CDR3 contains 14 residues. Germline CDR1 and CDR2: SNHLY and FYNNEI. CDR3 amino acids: CASRETTSSYEQYF. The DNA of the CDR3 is TGTGCCAGCAGGGAGACAACAAGCTCCTACGAGCAGTACTTC.

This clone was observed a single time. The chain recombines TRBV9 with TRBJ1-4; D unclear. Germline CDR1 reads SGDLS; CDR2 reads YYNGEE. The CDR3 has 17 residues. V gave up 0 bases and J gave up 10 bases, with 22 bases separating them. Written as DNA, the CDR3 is TGTGCCAGCAGCGTAGTGGTAAGGAGCGACATCGCGGGAAAACTGTTTTTT. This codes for CASSVVVRSDIAGKLFF. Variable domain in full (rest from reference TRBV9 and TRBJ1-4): DSGVTQTPKHLITATGQRVTLRCSPRSGDLSVYWYQQSLDQGLQFLIQYYNGEERAKGNILERFSAQQFPDLHSELNLSSLELGDSALYFCASSVVVRSDIAGKLFFGSGTQLSVL.

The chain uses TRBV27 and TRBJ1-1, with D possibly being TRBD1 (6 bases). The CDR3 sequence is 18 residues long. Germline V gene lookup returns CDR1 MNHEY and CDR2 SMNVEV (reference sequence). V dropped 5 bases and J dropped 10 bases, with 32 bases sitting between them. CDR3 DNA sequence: TGTGCCAGCAGTCCGAACGCTCTGGGGCAGGGGTGGGAGTTGCGAGCTTTCTTT. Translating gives CASSPNALGQGWELRAFF.

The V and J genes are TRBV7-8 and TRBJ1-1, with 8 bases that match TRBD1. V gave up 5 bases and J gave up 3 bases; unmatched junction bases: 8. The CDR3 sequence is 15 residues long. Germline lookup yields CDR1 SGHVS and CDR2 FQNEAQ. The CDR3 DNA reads TGTGCCAGCAGCGCCCGGGACAGGCGGGACACTGAAGCTTTCTTT. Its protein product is CASSARDRRDTEAFF.

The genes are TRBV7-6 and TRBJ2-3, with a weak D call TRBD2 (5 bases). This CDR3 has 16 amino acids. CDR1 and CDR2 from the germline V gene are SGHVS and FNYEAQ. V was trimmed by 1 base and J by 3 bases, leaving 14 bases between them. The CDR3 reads CASSLVGVKGTDTQYF. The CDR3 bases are TGTGCCAGCAGCTTAGTCGGGGTGAAGGGTACAGATACGCAGTATTTT.

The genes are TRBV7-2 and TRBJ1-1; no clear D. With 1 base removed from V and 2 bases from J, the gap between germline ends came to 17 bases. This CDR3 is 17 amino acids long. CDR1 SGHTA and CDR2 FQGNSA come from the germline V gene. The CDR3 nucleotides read TGTGCCAGCAGCTTAGGGCATGCGGACGTCTACAACACTGAAGCTTTCTTT. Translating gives CASSLGHADVYNTEAFF.

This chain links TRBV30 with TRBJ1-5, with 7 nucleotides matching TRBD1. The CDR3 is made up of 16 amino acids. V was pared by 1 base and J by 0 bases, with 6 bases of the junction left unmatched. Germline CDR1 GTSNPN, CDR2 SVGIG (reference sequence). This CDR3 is CAWSEGGGYSNQPQHF. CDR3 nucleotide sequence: TGTGCCTGGAGTGAGGGAGGGGGCTATAGCAATCAGCCCCAGCATTTT.